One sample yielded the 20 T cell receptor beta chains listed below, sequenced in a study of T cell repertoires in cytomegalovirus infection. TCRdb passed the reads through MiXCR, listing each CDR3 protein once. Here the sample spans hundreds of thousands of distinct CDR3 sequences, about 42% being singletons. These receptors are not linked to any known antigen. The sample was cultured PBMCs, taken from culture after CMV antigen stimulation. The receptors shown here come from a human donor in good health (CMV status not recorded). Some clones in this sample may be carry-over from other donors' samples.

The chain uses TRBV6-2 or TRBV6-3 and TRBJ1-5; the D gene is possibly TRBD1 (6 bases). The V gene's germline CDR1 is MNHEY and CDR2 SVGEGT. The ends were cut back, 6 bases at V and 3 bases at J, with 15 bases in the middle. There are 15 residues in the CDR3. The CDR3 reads CASREGGGYNQPQHF. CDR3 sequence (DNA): TGTGCCAGCAGGGAAGGGGGAGGGTACAATCAGCCCCAGCATTTT.

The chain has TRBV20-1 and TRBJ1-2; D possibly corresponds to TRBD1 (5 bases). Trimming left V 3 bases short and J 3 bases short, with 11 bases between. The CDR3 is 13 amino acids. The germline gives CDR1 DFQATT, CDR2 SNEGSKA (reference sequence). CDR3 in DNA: TGCAGTGCTAGCGCCGGGACGGACTATGGCTACACCTTC. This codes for CSASAGTDYGYTF.

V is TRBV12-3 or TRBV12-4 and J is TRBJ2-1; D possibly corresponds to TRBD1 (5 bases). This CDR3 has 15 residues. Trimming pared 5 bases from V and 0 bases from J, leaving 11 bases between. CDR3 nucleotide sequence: TGTGCCAGCAGTGATGACAGATACTCCTACAATGAGCAGTTCTTC. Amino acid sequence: CASSDDRYSYNEQFF.

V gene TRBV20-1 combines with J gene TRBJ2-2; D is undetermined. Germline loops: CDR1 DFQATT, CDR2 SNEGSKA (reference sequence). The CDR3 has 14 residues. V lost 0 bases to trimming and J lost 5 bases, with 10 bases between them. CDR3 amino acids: CSARETTLTGELFF. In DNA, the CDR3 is TGCAGTGCTAGAGAAACGACTCTTACCGGGGAGCTGTTTTTT.

The CDR3 region has the DNA TGTGCCAGCAGCCTCCTCCCCGAAGGTGAGCAGTTCTTC. This sequence encodes CASSLLPEGEQFF. The genes are TRBV7-6 and TRBJ2-1; D gene uncertain. Between the trimmed V and J ends, which lost 5 bases and 9 bases, there was a span of 14 bases. Germline values: CDR1 SGHVS, CDR2 FNYEAQ. This CDR3 is 13 amino acids long.

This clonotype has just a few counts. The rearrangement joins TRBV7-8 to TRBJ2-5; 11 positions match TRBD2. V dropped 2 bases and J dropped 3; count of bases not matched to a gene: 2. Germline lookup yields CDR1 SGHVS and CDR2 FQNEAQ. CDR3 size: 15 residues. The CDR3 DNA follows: TGTGCCAGCAGCTTATTTAGCGGGGGGGAAGAGACCCAGTACTTC. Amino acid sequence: CASSLFSGGEETQYF.

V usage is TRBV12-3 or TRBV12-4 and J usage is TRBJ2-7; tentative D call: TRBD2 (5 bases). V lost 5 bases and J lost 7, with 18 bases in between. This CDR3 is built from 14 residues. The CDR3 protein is CASSPEWLAAEQYF. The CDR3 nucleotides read TGTGCCAGCAGTCCCGAGTGGCTAGCAGCGGAGCAGTACTTC.

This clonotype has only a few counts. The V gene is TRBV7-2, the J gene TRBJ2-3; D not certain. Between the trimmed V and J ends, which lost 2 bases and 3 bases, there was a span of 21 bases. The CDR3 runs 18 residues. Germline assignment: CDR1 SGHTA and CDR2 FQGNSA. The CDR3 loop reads CASSLSPLTRTMTDTQYF. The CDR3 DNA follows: TGTGCCAGCAGCTTATCACCCTTGACTCGAACGATGACAGATACGCAGTATTTT. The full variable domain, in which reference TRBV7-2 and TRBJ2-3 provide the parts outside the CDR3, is GAGVSQSPSNKVTEKGKDVELRCDPISGHTALYWYRQSLGQGLEFLIYFQGNSAPDKSGLPSDRFSAERTGGSVSTLTIQRTQQEDSAVYLCASSLSPLTRTMTDTQYFGPGTRLTVL.

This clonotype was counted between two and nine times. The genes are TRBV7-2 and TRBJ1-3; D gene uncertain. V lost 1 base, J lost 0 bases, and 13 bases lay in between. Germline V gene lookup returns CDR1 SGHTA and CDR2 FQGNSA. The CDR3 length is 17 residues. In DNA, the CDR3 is TGTGCCAGCAGCTTAGGGGGAGGGTCTAGCTCTGGAAACACCATATATTTT. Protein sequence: CASSLGGGSSSGNTIYF.

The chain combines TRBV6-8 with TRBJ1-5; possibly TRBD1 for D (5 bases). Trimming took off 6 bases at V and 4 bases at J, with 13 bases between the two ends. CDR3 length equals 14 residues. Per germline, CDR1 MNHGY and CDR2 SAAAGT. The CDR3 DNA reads TGTGCCAGCAGCCGCGGCAGGGTGAATCAGCCCCAGCATTTT. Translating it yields CASSRGRVNQPQHF.

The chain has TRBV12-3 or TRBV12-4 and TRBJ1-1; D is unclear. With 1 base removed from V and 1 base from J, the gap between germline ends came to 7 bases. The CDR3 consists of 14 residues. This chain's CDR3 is CASSLGEGNTEAFF. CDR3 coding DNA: TGTGCCAGCAGTTTAGGGGAAGGGAACACTGAAGCTTTCTTT.

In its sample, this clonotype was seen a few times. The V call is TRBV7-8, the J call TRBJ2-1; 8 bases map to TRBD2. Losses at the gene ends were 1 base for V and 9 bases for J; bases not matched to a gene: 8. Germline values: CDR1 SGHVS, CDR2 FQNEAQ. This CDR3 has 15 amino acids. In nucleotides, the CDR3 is TGTGCCAGCAGCTTAGGGGGTAGCGGGATGTTTGAGCAGTTCTTC. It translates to CASSLGGSGMFEQFF.

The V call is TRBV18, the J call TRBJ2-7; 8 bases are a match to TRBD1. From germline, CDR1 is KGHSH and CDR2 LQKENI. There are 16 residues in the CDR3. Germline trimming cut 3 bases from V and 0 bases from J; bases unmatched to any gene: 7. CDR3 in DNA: TGTGCCAGCTCACCGCTCGGGACAGGCAGCTCCTACGAGCAGTACTTC. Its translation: CASSPLGTGSSYEQYF.

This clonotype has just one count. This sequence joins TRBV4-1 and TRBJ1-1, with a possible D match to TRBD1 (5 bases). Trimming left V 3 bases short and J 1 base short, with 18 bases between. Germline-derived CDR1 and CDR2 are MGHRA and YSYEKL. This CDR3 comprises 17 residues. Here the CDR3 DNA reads TGCGCCAGCAGCCATCTCCCAAGGAGGGGCACGAACACTGAAGCTTTCTTT. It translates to CASSHLPRRGTNTEAFF.

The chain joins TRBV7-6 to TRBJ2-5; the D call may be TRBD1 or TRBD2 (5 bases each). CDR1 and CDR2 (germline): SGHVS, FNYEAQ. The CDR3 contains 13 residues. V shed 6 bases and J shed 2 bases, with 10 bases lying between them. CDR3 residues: CASRRDLQETQYF. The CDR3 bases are TGTGCCAGCAGGAGGGACCTTCAAGAGACCCAGTACTTC.

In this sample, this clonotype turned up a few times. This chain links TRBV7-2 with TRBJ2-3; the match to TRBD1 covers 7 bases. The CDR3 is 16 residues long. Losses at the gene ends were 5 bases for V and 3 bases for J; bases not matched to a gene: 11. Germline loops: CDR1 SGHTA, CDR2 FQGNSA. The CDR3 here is CASSVPTGVSTDTQYF. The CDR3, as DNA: TGTGCCAGCAGCGTTCCCACAGGGGTCTCTACAGATACGCAGTATTTT.

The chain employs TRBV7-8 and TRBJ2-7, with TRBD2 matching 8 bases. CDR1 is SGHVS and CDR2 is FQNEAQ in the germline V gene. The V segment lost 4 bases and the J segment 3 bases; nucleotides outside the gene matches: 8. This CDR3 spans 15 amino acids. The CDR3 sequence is CASSWRSGTSYEQYF. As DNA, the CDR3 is TGTGCCAGCAGCTGGAGGTCCGGGACTAGCTACGAGCAGTACTTC.

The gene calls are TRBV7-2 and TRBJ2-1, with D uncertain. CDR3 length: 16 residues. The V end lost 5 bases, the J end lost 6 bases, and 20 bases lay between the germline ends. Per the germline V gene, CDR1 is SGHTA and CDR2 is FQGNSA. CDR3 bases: TGTGCCAGCAGCCTTCCCGGACGGATTAGGCCCAATGAGCAGTTCTTC. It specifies CASSLPGRIRPNEQFF.

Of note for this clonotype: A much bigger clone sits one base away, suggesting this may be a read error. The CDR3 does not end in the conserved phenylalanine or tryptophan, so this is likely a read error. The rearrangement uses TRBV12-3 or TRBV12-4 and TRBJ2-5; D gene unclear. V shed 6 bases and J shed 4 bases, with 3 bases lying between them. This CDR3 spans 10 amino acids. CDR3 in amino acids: CASSGETQYL. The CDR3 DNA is TGTGCCAGCAGCGGAGAGACCCAGTACTTA.

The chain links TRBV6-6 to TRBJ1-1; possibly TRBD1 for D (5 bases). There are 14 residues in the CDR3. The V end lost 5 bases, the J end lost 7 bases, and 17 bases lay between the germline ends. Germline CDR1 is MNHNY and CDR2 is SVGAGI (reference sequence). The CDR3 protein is CASSPFETGGEAFF. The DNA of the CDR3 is TGTGCCAGCAGTCCTTTCGAAACCGGGGGTGAAGCTTTCTTT.